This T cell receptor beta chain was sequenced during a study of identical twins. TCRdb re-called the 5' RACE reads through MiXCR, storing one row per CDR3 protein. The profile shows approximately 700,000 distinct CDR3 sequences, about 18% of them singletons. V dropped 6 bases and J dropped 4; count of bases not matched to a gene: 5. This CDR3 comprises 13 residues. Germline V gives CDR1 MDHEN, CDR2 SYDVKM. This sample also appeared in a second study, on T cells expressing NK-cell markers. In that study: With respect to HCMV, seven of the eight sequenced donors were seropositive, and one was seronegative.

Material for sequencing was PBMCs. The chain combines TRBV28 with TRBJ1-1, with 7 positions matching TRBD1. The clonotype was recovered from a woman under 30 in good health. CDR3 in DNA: TGTGCCAGCAGCAGGGGACAGACCACTGAAGCTTTCTTT. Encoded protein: CASSRGQTTEAFF.